This is a list of T cell receptor beta chains from one sample in a study of Ad26.COV2.S vaccination and SARS-CoV-2 variants. TCRdb keeps only in-frame clones here, not all; method: immunoSEQ multiplex PCR. The repertoire consists of approximately 420,000 clones, with 70% to 90% occurring once and the leading ten covering roughly 4%. Sample: peripheral blood, taken in a trial of Ad26.COV2.S vaccine versus placebo. All receptors derive from a person between 18 and 60 years old who received the Ad26.COV2.S COVID-19 vaccine or a placebo. Each CDR3 is given with its conserved first and last residue. A D gene is named only where the DNA matches it firmly. The listing skips clone size in some rows; elsewhere it reads once, few, many or a size class.

abundance: -; d_gene: -; j_gene: TRBJ2-1; v_gene: TRBV12-5; CDR3nt: TGTGCTAGTGGTGTAGGGTTGGCCGGGAGCAATGAGCAGTTCTTC; CDR3aa: CASGVGLAGSNEQFF
abundance: -; d_gene: -; j_gene: TRBJ1-3; v_gene: TRBV28; CDR3nt: TGTGCCAGCAGTTCGTCTTCTCAGGGAACTGGAAACACCATATATTTT; CDR3aa: CASSSSSQGTGNTIYF
abundance: -; d_gene: -; j_gene: TRBJ2-3; v_gene: TRBV20-1; CDR3nt: TGCAGTGCTAGTATACCGGGGGATACGCAGTATTTT; CDR3aa: CSASIPGDTQYF
abundance: -; d_gene: TRBD1; j_gene: TRBJ1-1; v_gene: TRBV18; CDR3nt: TGTGCCAGCTCACCGCCTCAATTCAGGACAGGGGAGGCTGAAGCTTTCTTT; CDR3aa: CASSPPQFRTGEAEAFF
abundance: -; d_gene: TRBD1; j_gene: TRBJ1-4; v_gene: TRBV4-1; CDR3nt: TGCGCCAGCAGCCAGGGTGACAGGGGGGAGGATGAAAAACTGTTTTTT; CDR3aa: CASSQGDRGEDEKLFF
abundance: once; d_gene: -; j_gene: TRBJ1-5; v_gene: TRBV6-5; CDR3nt: TGTGCCAGCAGTTACTCGCCATCCCATCTGCCCCAGCATTTT; CDR3aa: CASSYSPSHLPQHF
abundance: few; d_gene: -; j_gene: TRBJ1-1; v_gene: TRBV5-1; CDR3nt: TGCGCCAGCAGCCCGGACGGAATCAATGAAGCTTTCTTT; CDR3aa: CASSPDGINEAFF
abundance: -; d_gene: -; j_gene: TRBJ1-2; v_gene: TRBV5-4; CDR3nt: TGTGCCAGCAGCTCCGTATATGGCTACACCTTC; CDR3aa: CASSSVYGYTF
abundance: -; d_gene: TRBD2; j_gene: TRBJ2-1; v_gene: TRBV6-2/TRBV6-3; CDR3nt: TGTGCCAGCAGCTTGGTAGCGGGGTACAATGAGCAGTTCTTC; CDR3aa: CASSLVAGYNEQFF
abundance: -; d_gene: -; j_gene: TRBJ1-5; v_gene: TRBV5-4; CDR3nt: TGTGCCAGCAGCTTGGGCCTGACAGAGGATCAGCCCCAGCATTTT; CDR3aa: CASSLGLTEDQPQHF
abundance: -; d_gene: TRBD1; j_gene: TRBJ2-1; v_gene: TRBV12-5; CDR3nt: TGTGCTAGTGGCTTGGGGGACAGGCGATACAATGAGCAGTTCTTC; CDR3aa: CASGLGDRRYNEQFF
abundance: -; d_gene: TRBD1; j_gene: TRBJ1-1; v_gene: TRBV6-5; CDR3nt: TGTGCCAGCAGAACAGGGGATGGGACTGAAGCTTTCTTT; CDR3aa: CASRTGDGTEAFF
abundance: -; d_gene: TRBD1; j_gene: TRBJ2-6; v_gene: TRBV6-5; CDR3nt: TGTGCCAGCGGGCAGGGGGCTGCTGGGGCCAACGTCCTGACTTTC; CDR3aa: CASGQGAAGANVLTF
abundance: -; d_gene: -; j_gene: TRBJ1-5; v_gene: TRBV5-8; CDR3nt: TGTGCCAGCAGCTTGGAGGGGCGAGGGAGTCAGCCCCAGCATTTT; CDR3aa: CASSLEGRGSQPQHF
abundance: -; d_gene: -; j_gene: TRBJ2-7; v_gene: TRBV18; CDR3nt: TGTGCCAGCTCACCTCAATACGAGCAGTACTTC; CDR3aa: CASSPQYEQYF
abundance: -; d_gene: -; j_gene: TRBJ1-1; v_gene: TRBV27; CDR3nt: TGTGCCAGCAGCCTAAACGGACAGTTCACTGAAGCTTTCTTT; CDR3aa: CASSLNGQFTEAFF
abundance: -; d_gene: -; j_gene: TRBJ2-3; v_gene: TRBV6-5; CDR3nt: TGTGCCAGCCACAGCGCAGATACGCAGTATTTT; CDR3aa: CASHSADTQYF
abundance: few; d_gene: -; j_gene: TRBJ1-1; v_gene: TRBV28; CDR3nt: TGTGCCAGCAGTTTATCTGGCAGGGGTAACACTGAAGCTTTCTTT; CDR3aa: CASSLSGRGNTEAFF
abundance: -; d_gene: -; j_gene: TRBJ1-1; v_gene: TRBV12-3/TRBV12-4; CDR3nt: TGTGCCAGCAGGCTTAACAGGGACACTGAAGCTTTCTTT; CDR3aa: CASRLNRDTEAFF
abundance: -; d_gene: TRBD1; j_gene: TRBJ2-3; v_gene: TRBV18; CDR3nt: TGTGCCAGCTCACCACGGTTGGCAGGGGGCATCACAGATACGCAGTATTTT; CDR3aa: CASSPRLAGGITDTQYF
abundance: -; d_gene: -; j_gene: TRBJ2-3; v_gene: TRBV15; CDR3nt: TGTGCCACCAGCAGTCCCATGGTGCCTAGCACAGATACGCAGTATTTT; CDR3aa: CATSSPMVPSTDTQYF
abundance: -; d_gene: -; j_gene: TRBJ1-2; v_gene: TRBV29-1; CDR3nt: TGCAGCGTTGCCGGCGGAGAGTGGTATGGCTACACCTTC; CDR3aa: CSVAGGEWYGYTF
abundance: -; d_gene: -; j_gene: TRBJ2-2; v_gene: TRBV2; CDR3nt: TGTGCCCCCCGGGCCTCCGAGATCGGGGAGCTGTTTTTT; CDR3aa: CAPRASEIGELFF
abundance: -; d_gene: -; j_gene: TRBJ2-7; v_gene: TRBV27; CDR3nt: TGTGCCAGCAGTTTCTTCGGCAGAGCCTACGAGCAGTACTTC; CDR3aa: CASSFFGRAYEQYF
abundance: -; d_gene: TRBD1; j_gene: TRBJ2-2; v_gene: TRBV19; CDR3nt: TGTGCCAGTAGTTTGGACAGGGGTTTCGCCGGGGAGCTGTTTTTT; CDR3aa: CASSLDRGFAGELFF
abundance: -; d_gene: TRBD1; j_gene: TRBJ1-2; v_gene: TRBV4-1; CDR3nt: TGCGCCAGCAGCTGGGGGACAGGGGGCCAAAAAAACTATGGCTACACCTTC; CDR3aa: CASSWGTGGQKNYGYTF
abundance: -; d_gene: -; j_gene: TRBJ1-2; v_gene: TRBV18; CDR3nt: TGTGCCAGCTCACCAGGCGGGAACCGCGGCTACACCTTC; CDR3aa: CASSPGGNRGYTF
abundance: -; d_gene: -; j_gene: TRBJ2-1; v_gene: TRBV15; CDR3nt: TGTGCCACCAGCAGAGATAACCCCGGGGTCAATGAGCAGTTCTTC; CDR3aa: CATSRDNPGVNEQFF
abundance: -; d_gene: -; j_gene: TRBJ1-1; v_gene: TRBV4-1; CDR3nt: TGCGCCAGCAGCCAAGATACAGGTGAAGCTTTCTTT; CDR3aa: CASSQDTGEAFF
abundance: -; d_gene: TRBD1; j_gene: TRBJ1-6; v_gene: TRBV5-4; CDR3nt: TGTGCCAGCAGCCCGAGACAGGGTGGGGGGTCACCCCTCCACTTT; CDR3aa: CASSPRQGGGSPLHF
abundance: -; d_gene: -; j_gene: TRBJ1-1; v_gene: TRBV11-2; CDR3nt: TGTGCCAGCAGCCCCGGGGGGAACACTGAAGCTTTCTTT; CDR3aa: CASSPGGNTEAFF
abundance: few; d_gene: TRBD1; j_gene: TRBJ1-1; v_gene: TRBV7-3; CDR3nt: TGTGCCAGCAGCCGGACAGGGTTGAACACTGAAGCTTTCTTT; CDR3aa: CASSRTGLNTEAFF
abundance: -; d_gene: -; j_gene: TRBJ2-3; v_gene: TRBV19; CDR3nt: TGTGCCAGTAGTATAGGTAGCACAGATACGCAGTATTTT; CDR3aa: CASSIGSTDTQYF
abundance: -; d_gene: -; j_gene: TRBJ1-3; v_gene: TRBV19; CDR3nt: TGTGCCAGTAGTCCTCTCGGACGGATCTCTGGAAACACCATATATTTT; CDR3aa: CASSPLGRISGNTIYF
abundance: -; d_gene: -; j_gene: TRBJ2-1; v_gene: TRBV5-5; CDR3nt: TGTGCCAGCAGCTTTTCCGGCAATGAGCAGTTCTTC; CDR3aa: CASSFSGNEQFF
abundance: -; d_gene: -; j_gene: TRBJ2-1; v_gene: TRBV5-4; CDR3nt: TGTGCCAGCAGCTTGGGATTGTTGGGGACGCCGTATAATGAGCAGTTCTTC; CDR3aa: CASSLGLLGTPYNEQFF
abundance: once; d_gene: -; j_gene: TRBJ1-2; v_gene: TRBV7-8; CDR3nt: TGTGCCAGCAGCGAAAGATCCGAGGTGTATGGCTACACCTTC; CDR3aa: CASSERSEVYGYTF
abundance: -; d_gene: -; j_gene: TRBJ2-7; v_gene: TRBV5-6; CDR3nt: TGTGCCAGCAGCCCCCCGAGGCCAGTGAGCTCCTACGAGCAGTACTTC; CDR3aa: CASSPPRPVSSYEQYF
abundance: -; d_gene: -; j_gene: TRBJ2-2; v_gene: TRBV4-1; CDR3nt: TGCGCCAGCAGTCACACGGTGGGGTCCGGCGGGGAGCTGTTTTTT; CDR3aa: CASSHTVGSGGELFF
abundance: -; d_gene: -; j_gene: TRBJ1-2; v_gene: TRBV19; CDR3nt: TGTGCCAGTAGTATAACAGCTCCGCACTATGGCTACACCTTC; CDR3aa: CASSITAPHYGYTF
abundance: -; d_gene: -; j_gene: TRBJ2-2; v_gene: TRBV7-3; CDR3nt: TGTGCCAGCAGCTTCGACAGTCGAACCGGGGAGCTGTTTTTT; CDR3aa: CASSFDSRTGELFF
abundance: -; d_gene: -; j_gene: TRBJ1-2; v_gene: TRBV28; CDR3nt: TGTGCCAGCAGTTTCACCGGGCCCTTCATGTGGGGCTACACCTTC; CDR3aa: CASSFTGPFMWGYTF
abundance: -; d_gene: TRBD1; j_gene: TRBJ2-7; v_gene: TRBV19; CDR3nt: TGTGCCAGTAGTCCAGAGACAGGGCTCAGCTCCTACGAGCAGTACTTC; CDR3aa: CASSPETGLSSYEQYF
abundance: -; d_gene: -; j_gene: TRBJ1-4; v_gene: TRBV4-3; CDR3nt: TGCGCCAGCAGCCAAGTCGGGCTAACTAATGAAAAACTGTTTTTT; CDR3aa: CASSQVGLTNEKLFF
abundance: -; d_gene: -; j_gene: TRBJ2-1; v_gene: TRBV2; CDR3nt: TGTGCCAGCAGTGAAGCGCTGGTCCCCGGTGAGCAGTTCTTC; CDR3aa: CASSEALVPGEQFF
abundance: -; d_gene: TRBD1; j_gene: TRBJ1-3; v_gene: TRBV9; CDR3nt: TGTGCCAGCAGCCCGCGGACAGGGTCGTCCGGAAACACCATATATTTT; CDR3aa: CASSPRTGSSGNTIYF
abundance: -; d_gene: -; j_gene: TRBJ1-5; v_gene: TRBV30; CDR3nt: TGTGCCTGGAGTACGGGGCGGCCAGATCAGCCCCAGCATTTT; CDR3aa: CAWSTGRPDQPQHF
abundance: -; d_gene: TRBD1; j_gene: TRBJ2-1; v_gene: TRBV18; CDR3nt: TGTGCCAGCTCACCACGAAGGGACAGCACCAATGAGCAGTTCTTC; CDR3aa: CASSPRRDSTNEQFF
abundance: -; d_gene: TRBD2; j_gene: TRBJ2-2; v_gene: TRBV3-1/TRBV3-2; CDR3nt: TGTGCCAGCAGCCAACGATCCGGGCTAGCGGCCATTATCACCGGGGAGCTGTTTTTT; CDR3aa: CASSQRSGLAAIITGELFF
abundance: -; d_gene: -; j_gene: TRBJ2-7; v_gene: TRBV28; CDR3nt: TGTGCCAGCAGTTTAAGGGGGGGGTTTGGCGAGCAGTACTTC; CDR3aa: CASSLRGGFGEQYF
abundance: -; d_gene: TRBD1; j_gene: TRBJ2-7; v_gene: TRBV19; CDR3nt: TGTGCCAGTAGTATGGGAACAGGGGGTAACTACGAGCAGTACTTC; CDR3aa: CASSMGTGGNYEQYF
abundance: -; d_gene: -; j_gene: TRBJ2-7; v_gene: TRBV7-9; CDR3nt: TGTGCCAGCAGCAGCCTAACAGGGTATGAGCAGTACTTC; CDR3aa: CASSSLTGYEQYF
abundance: -; d_gene: TRBD1; j_gene: TRBJ1-5; v_gene: TRBV19; CDR3nt: TGTGCCAGTACGCCGGGGACAGTCGATCAGCCCCAGCATTTT; CDR3aa: CASTPGTVDQPQHF
abundance: -; d_gene: -; j_gene: TRBJ1-4; v_gene: TRBV2; CDR3nt: TGTGCCAGCAGTGTTCCCCTTGGGTTGGGTCTGAATGAAAAACTGTTTTTT; CDR3aa: CASSVPLGLGLNEKLFF
abundance: -; d_gene: -; j_gene: TRBJ1-3; v_gene: TRBV6-1; CDR3nt: TGTGCCAGCAGTGACGGGGCCAGGGGACGCAACACCATATATTTT; CDR3aa: CASSDGARGRNTIYF
abundance: -; d_gene: -; j_gene: TRBJ2-5; v_gene: TRBV6-5; CDR3nt: TGTGCCAGCAGTTACGCCAGGGGAGGGGAGACCCAGTACTTC; CDR3aa: CASSYARGGETQYF
abundance: -; d_gene: -; j_gene: TRBJ1-1; v_gene: TRBV5-1; CDR3nt: TGCGCCAGCAGCCCGGTAAGGGACACTCTGAACACTGAAGCTTTCTTT; CDR3aa: CASSPVRDTLNTEAFF
abundance: -; d_gene: -; j_gene: TRBJ1-5; v_gene: TRBV24-1; CDR3nt: TGTGCCACCAGTGATTGGTCTACAAATCAGCCCCAGCATTTT; CDR3aa: CATSDWSTNQPQHF
abundance: -; d_gene: -; j_gene: TRBJ2-5; v_gene: TRBV5-5; CDR3nt: TGTGCCAGCAGCTTAGCGAGGCAAGAGACCCAGTACTTC; CDR3aa: CASSLARQETQYF